The sequence of this T cell receptor beta chain was determined in a study of blood T cell repertoires in COVID-19. TCRdb keeps only in-frame clones here, not all; method: immunoSEQ multiplex PCR. The table lists 200,000 to 250,000 clones, roughly 83% of them singletons, with approximately 7% in the top ten. This CDR3 region has 12 residues. V dropped 3 bases and J dropped 7 bases, with 10 bases sitting between them. In germline, CDR1 is SGHRS, CDR2 YFSETQ. This clonotype originated in a woman between 50 and 59 years old with acute or convalescent COVID-19. The V call is TRBV5-1, the J call TRBJ2-5; D is perhaps TRBD2 (6 bases). Source material: peripheral blood. This chain's CDR3 is CASSWSEGTQYF. Written as DNA, the CDR3 is TGCGCCAGCAGCTGGTCGGAGGGGACCCAGTACTTC.